The 32 T cell receptor beta chains below were found in one sample sequenced in a study of blood T cell repertoires in COVID-19. Generated by immunoSEQ multiplex PCR, the TCRdb table keeps only in-frame clones and is missing some. The sample carries approximately 500,000 clones, around 85% recorded once. Source material: peripheral blood. The receptors come from a human donor in a cohort sampled during active COVID-19.

Notes on this clone: A single base separates this from a much larger clone, so it may be a read error. This chain joins TRBV19 and TRBJ2-1; a possible D gene is TRBD2 (5 bases). Germline CDR1 LNHDA, CDR2 SQIVND (reference sequence). The CDR3 is 11 amino acids. V was pared by 9 bases and J by 2 bases, with 5 bases between. Here the CDR3 DNA reads TGTGCCAGCGGGACCTACAATGAGCAGTTCTTC. Amino acids: CASGTYNEQFF.

The chain has TRBV28 and TRBJ2-7, with 7 bases lining up with TRBD1. CDR1 MDHEN and CDR2 SYDVKM come from the germline V gene. V shed 6 bases and J 7 bases; nucleotides not matched to a gene: 6. The CDR3 is made up of 12 amino acids. The CDR3 region is CASRIQGYEQYF. CDR3 in DNA: TGTGCCAGCAGGATACAGGGGTATGAGCAGTACTTC.

The chain links TRBV9 to TRBJ2-7, with D tentatively TRBD1 (5 bases). Germline V gene sequence: CDR1 SGDLS, CDR2 YYNGEE. The V gene lost 4 bases and the J gene lost 2 bases, with 13 bases spanning the gap. This CDR3 contains 14 residues. The CDR3 sequence is CASSPIQGAYEQYF. CDR3 DNA sequence: TGTGCCAGCAGCCCCATCCAGGGCGCCTACGAGCAGTACTTC.

The chain carries TRBV3-1 (or the pseudogene TRBV3-2) and TRBJ2-7, with D maybe TRBD2 (6 bases). V was pared by 2 bases and J by 4 bases, with 15 bases between. The CDR3 runs to 15 residues. In germline, CDR1 is LGHDT, CDR2 YNNKEL (reference sequence). CDR3 DNA sequence: TGTGCCAGCAGCCAACGGCTCGGGAGCCCATACGAGCAGTACTTC. Residues: CASSQRLGSPYEQYF.

J is TRBJ1-2 and V is TRBV5-6; TRBD1 matches 7 bases. CDR1 is SGHDT and CDR2 is YYEEEE in the germline V gene. This CDR3 comprises 19 residues. V lost 5 bases, J lost 8 bases, and 27 bases stayed unmatched. CDR3: CASRSGQLPGRAAKGGYTF. In DNA, the CDR3 is TGTGCCAGCAGATCGGGACAGCTCCCCGGTAGGGCGGCTAAGGGAGGCTACACCTTC.

V gene TRBV7-9 combines with J gene TRBJ2-2, with D tentatively TRBD2 (6 bases). The V and J ends lost 6 bases and 2 bases respectively, with 16 bases between them. The CDR3 is made up of 16 amino acids. Germline V gene data show CDR1 as SEHNR and CDR2 as FQNEAQ (reference sequence). CDR3 sequence: CASSHAGPTNTGELFF. DNA for the CDR3: TGTGCCAGCAGTCACGCGGGACCTACTAACACCGGGGAGCTGTTTTTT.

The chain couples TRBV5-4 to TRBJ1-2; D unresolved. The V end was cut by 0 bases, the J end by 8 bases, with 11 bases between. CDR3 length: 13 residues. The germline CDR1 and CDR2 sequences are SGHNT and YYREEE (reference sequence). CDR3 in DNA: TGTGCCAGCAGCTTGGAGTTGCGGCGGGGCTACACCTTC. It translates to CASSLELRRGYTF.

The chain employs TRBV5-4 and TRBJ1-1; D remains ambiguous. This CDR3 comprises 8 residues. CDR1 SGHNT and CDR2 YYREEE come from the germline V gene (reference sequence). CDR3 nucleotide sequence: TGTGTCTTTTCTGAAGCTTTCTTT. Translated: CVFSEAFF.

The DNA of the CDR3 is TGTGCCTGGAGTAGTGGAGGCCCGAACACCGGGGAGCTGTTTTTT. Protein sequence: CAWSSGGPNTGELFF. The V gene is TRBV30, the J gene TRBJ2-2; weak D call: TRBD2 (5 bases). CDR3 length: 15 amino acids. CDR1 and CDR2 (germline): GTSNPN, SVGIG (reference sequence). V was trimmed by 2 bases and J by 0 bases, leaving 10 bases between them.

In this sample, this clone turned up a few times. J is TRBJ1-6 and V is TRBV24-1; 7 bases agree with TRBD1. Trimming took 9 bases from V and 3 from J; bases not matched to a gene: 4. The CDR3 runs to 14 residues. Germline CDR1 and CDR2: KGHDR and SFDVKD. The CDR3 region has the DNA TGTGCCACCGGGTGGGACAGCTATAATTCACCCCTCCACTTT. Protein product: CATGWDSYNSPLHF.

This clone occurred once. Other DNA sequences from this sample encode an identical CDR3 as well. The genes are TRBV19 and TRBJ1-6, with TRBD1 identical over 8 bases. Germline CDR1 reads LNHDA; CDR2 reads SQIVND (reference sequence). The CDR3 spans 17 residues. Trimming at V came to 3 bases and at J to 0 bases, leaving 4 bases not matched to a gene. CDR3 amino acids: CASSIGQGSSYNSPLHF. CDR3 sequence (DNA): TGTGCCAGTAGTATTGGACAGGGCAGCTCCTATAATTCACCCCTCCACTTT.

This sequence joins TRBV19 and TRBJ1-3, with D unclear. V was shortened by 8 bases and J by 8 bases, with 31 bases between the two germline ends. CDR1 is LNHDA and CDR2 is SQIVND in the germline V gene (reference sequence). The CDR3 has 18 residues. The CDR3 coding sequence is TGTGCCAGTTCCCCTCGCTGGGAGGGAGGAACAGATCGACACACCATATATTTT. It encodes CASSPRWEGGTDRHTIYF.

This clone was observed a handful of times. This chain links TRBV2 with TRBJ2-1; D might be TRBD2 (7 bases). CDR1 and CDR2 from the germline V gene are SNHLY and FYNNEI. The V and J ends lost 7 bases and 2 bases respectively, with 15 bases between them. The CDR3 is 15 residues long. CDR3 DNA sequence: TGTGCCAGCAAACAACAGGGAGGGACCTACAATGAGCAGTTCTTC. Its protein is CASKQQGGTYNEQFF.

The CDR3 spells CASSPQYLTTDTQYF. CDR3 bases: TGTGCCAGCAGCCCTCAGTACCTTACCACAGATACGCAGTATTTT. The chain has TRBV7-9 and TRBJ2-3; D is undetermined. The CDR3 sequence is 15 residues long. The germline CDR1 and CDR2 sequences are SEHNR and FQNEAQ (reference sequence). V lost 5 bases and J 2 bases, leaving 14 bases between the germline ends.

This clone was picked up a small number of times. The chain combines TRBV28 with TRBJ1-6; 10 bases fit TRBD1. V shed 5 bases, J shed 8 bases, and the junction held 3 bases outside the gene matches. The CDR3 spans 14 residues. Looked up from germline, CDR1 is MDHEN and CDR2 is SYDVKM. CDR3 bases: TGTGCCAGCAGTCGTGGACAGGGGGATTCACCCCTCCACTTT. It codes for CASSRGQGDSPLHF.

This clone appeared a few times. V gene TRBV27 combines with J gene TRBJ1-1, with TRBD1 matching over 7 bases. The CDR3 runs 13 residues. Germline V gene lookup returns CDR1 MNHEY and CDR2 SMNVEV (reference sequence). V lost 6 bases to trimming and J lost 3 bases; unmatched junction nucleotides: 4. CDR3 amino acids: CASRQTGHTEAFF. CDR3 DNA sequence: TGTGCCAGCAGACAGACAGGGCACACTGAAGCTTTCTTT.

This chain connects TRBV3-1 (or the pseudogene TRBV3-2) to TRBJ1-5; the D gene is possibly TRBD1 (5 bases). The CDR3 length is 15 residues. The V end was cut by 0 bases, the J end by 6 bases, with 12 bases between. CDR1 is LGHDT and CDR2 is YNNKEL in the germline V gene (reference sequence). The CDR3 bases are TGTGCCAGCAGCCAAGATTATTCCGGGGGTCAGCCCCAGCATTTT. Protein sequence: CASSQDYSGGQPQHF.

This chain joins TRBV30 and TRBJ1-1, with D possibly being TRBD1 (5 bases). The CDR3 sequence is 12 residues long. Germline V gene lookup returns CDR1 GTSNPN and CDR2 SVGIG (reference sequence). V lost 0 bases and J 8 bases, leaving 10 bases between the germline ends. The CDR3 DNA reads as TGTGCCTGGAGTGTAATCCAGGGAGAAGCTTTCTTT. This codes for CAWSVIQGEAFF.

This rearrangement joins TRBV30 to TRBJ2-7, with TRBD2 matching 11 bases. Germline V gene lookup returns CDR1 GTSNPN and CDR2 SVGIG (reference sequence). After removal of 3 bases from V and 9 bases from J, the junction contained 10 bases not matched to a gene. The length of the CDR3 is 14 residues. CDR3: CAWRLAGANWVQYF. The CDR3 DNA follows: TGTGCCTGGAGACTAGCGGGAGCGAATTGGGTGCAGTACTTC.

The V call is TRBV7-2, the J call TRBJ2-1, with 9 bases identical to TRBD2. Germline loops: CDR1 SGHTA, CDR2 FQGNSA. CDR3 length: 16 amino acids. V shed 5 bases and J 5 bases; nucleotides not matched to a gene: 10. CDR3 sequence: CASSPQAGGFNNEQFF. The CDR3 nucleotides are TGTGCCAGCAGCCCTCAAGCGGGAGGTTTTAACAATGAGCAGTTCTTC. The variable domain in full, with the rest retrieved from reference TRBV7-2 and TRBJ2-1, is GAGVSQSPSNKVTEKGKDVELRCDPISGHTALYWYRQSLGQGLEFLIYFQGNSAPDKSGLPSDRFSAERTGGSVSTLTIQRTQQEDSAVYLCASSPQAGGFNNEQFFGPGTRLTVL.

DNA of the CDR3: TGTGCCAGCAGCTTGATGGGCGGGAGAAGCACAGATACGCAGTATTTT. As protein: CASSLMGGRSTDTQYF. This sequence joins TRBV7-3 and TRBJ2-3; 7 bases align to TRBD2. After removal of 3 bases from V and 0 bases from J, the junction contained 6 bases not matched to a gene. Germline CDR1 SGHTA, CDR2 FQGTGA. CDR3 length equals 16 residues.

The genes are TRBV28 and TRBJ2-5, with TRBD2 matching 7 bases. Germline V lookup: CDR1 MDHEN, CDR2 SYDVKM. CDR3 length: 14 residues. With 6 bases clipped from V and 5 bases from J, the junction kept 9 bases outside the gene matches. The chain's CDR3 is CASSNPGTMETQYF. CDR3 coding DNA: TGTGCCAGCAGCAATCCCGGGACTATGGAGACCCAGTACTTC.

The chain is built from TRBV4-1 and TRBJ2-1; 8 nucleotides line up with TRBD2. J gave up 10 bases and V 0 bases, and 8 bases lay outside the gene matches. The CDR3 totals 15 residues. The germline gives CDR1 MGHRA, CDR2 YSYEKL. CDR3: CASSQDRGGHGEQFF. The CDR3 DNA reads as TGCGCCAGCAGCCAAGATCGGGGGGGGCACGGGGAGCAGTTCTTC.

The chain carries TRBV6-1 and TRBJ1-3, with 10 bases that match TRBD1. The CDR3 has 18 amino acids. V shed 2 bases and J 3 bases; nucleotides not matched to a gene: 10. Per germline, CDR1 MNHNS and CDR2 SASEGT. CDR3 loop: CASSEILRTGGIGNTIYF. The CDR3 DNA reads as TGTGCCAGCAGTGAAATCCTTAGGACAGGGGGTATTGGAAACACCATATATTTT.

A remark on this clone: This specimen includes other DNA sequences encoding the same CDR3. V and J are TRBV6-5 and TRBJ2-7, with no clear D. Between the trimmed V and J ends, which lost 2 bases and 0 bases, there was a span of 8 bases. Germline V gene lookup returns CDR1 MNHEY and CDR2 SVGAGI. The CDR3 is 14 amino acids. The DNA for the CDR3 is TGTGCCAGCAGTTACCGGTCGAGCTCCTACGAGCAGTACTTC. The encoded protein is CASSYRSSSYEQYF.

This clone was counted many times. In DNA, the CDR3 is TGTGCCAGCAGCTTTCTAGGACAGGGGGTTCGGTCACCCCTCCACTTT. It encodes CASSFLGQGVRSPLHF. The rearrangement uses TRBV7-2 and TRBJ1-6; TRBD1 aligns across 10 bases. V shed 3 bases, J shed 10 bases, and the junction held 9 bases outside the gene matches. CDR1 and CDR2 (germline): SGHTA, FQGNSA. The CDR3 loop spans 16 amino acids.

This clone has only one observation. V and J are TRBV3-1 (or the pseudogene TRBV3-2) and TRBJ2-1; 11 bases are shared with TRBD2. The CDR3 extends over 18 amino acids. Germline V lookup: CDR1 LGHDT, CDR2 YNNKEL (reference sequence). The V gene end was trimmed by 4 bases and the J gene end by 0 bases; junction bases not matched to a gene: 8. The CDR3 region is CASSPATSGASSYNEQFF. The CDR3 DNA sequence: TGTGCCAGCAGCCCAGCGACTAGCGGGGCGAGCTCCTACAATGAGCAGTTCTTC.

V and J are TRBV11-2 and TRBJ2-1, with D possibly matching TRBD2 (6 bases). The CDR3 spans 16 residues. The germline V and J ends were trimmed by 2 bases and 7 bases, with 18 bases remaining between them. Per germline, CDR1 SGHAT and CDR2 FQNNGV. This chain's CDR3 is CASSLLTGLGRNEQFF. As DNA, the CDR3 is TGTGCCAGCAGCTTACTTACGGGGCTTGGGAGGAATGAGCAGTTCTTC.

This chain uses TRBV19 with TRBJ2-5; the D gene is possibly TRBD2 (5 bases). CDR3 size: 15 residues. V gave up 2 bases and J gave up 3 bases, with 13 bases separating them. Germline V gives CDR1 LNHDA, CDR2 SQIVND (reference sequence). CDR3 nucleotide sequence: TGTGCCAGTAGTATATTCAGAGGGTTAAAAGAGACCCAGTACTTC. It codes for CASSIFRGLKETQYF.

The J gene is TRBJ2-2, the V gene TRBV20-1, with 8 nucleotides matching TRBD2. The CDR3 totals 16 residues. V trimming: 3 bases; J trimming: 5 bases; junction bases outside the gene matches: 11. Germline-derived CDR1 and CDR2 are DFQATT and SNEGSKA (reference sequence). The CDR3 DNA sequence: TGCAGTGCTAGTTCAAAGCTGGCTAGCGGGACCGGGGAGCTGTTTTTT. Its translation: CSASSKLASGTGELFF.

The chain employs TRBV28 and TRBJ2-6, with 8 bases that match TRBD1. The CDR3 is made up of 18 amino acids. V trimming: 3 bases; J trimming: 0 bases; junction bases outside the gene matches: 7. Germline-derived CDR1 and CDR2 are MDHEN and SYDVKM. CDR3 amino acids: CASSFGQGAFSGANVLTF. CDR3 nucleotides: TGTGCCAGCAGTTTCGGCCAGGGGGCTTTCTCTGGGGCCAACGTCCTGACTTTC.

The chain combines TRBV9 with TRBJ1-3, with 7 positions matching TRBD1. CDR3 length equals 17 residues. J gave up 0 bases and V 3 bases, and 9 bases lay outside the gene matches. Germline V gene sequence: CDR1 SGDLS, CDR2 YYNGEE. CDR3: CASSAGGYESSGNTIYF. The CDR3 coding sequence is TGTGCCAGCAGCGCAGGGGGGTACGAGAGCTCTGGAAACACCATATATTTT. The whole variable domain, filled in from reference TRBV9 and TRBJ1-3, reads DSGVTQTPKHLITATGQRVTLRCSPRSGDLSVYWYQQSLDQGLQFLIQYYNGEERAKGNILERFSAQQFPDLHSELNLSSLELGDSALYFCASSAGGYESSGNTIYFGEGSWLTVV.